This TCR beta chain was identified during a study of blood T cell repertoires in COVID-19. Background on the study: The United States, Italy and Spain supplied acute and convalescent COVID-19 samples. Sources were T cells, B-cell-depleted T cells, or PBMCs; the material itself was cDNA or gDNA.

The study counted Cohort 3 donors as recovered given two negative PCRs, clearance, or symptom resolution. Authors' analysis steps: The authors estimated nucleated cell counts from reference gene primer amplification. Produced via immunoSEQ multiplex PCR; TCRdb's table is partial and in-frame only. Clone size and V and J calls were adopted from that table, with D and trimming inferred from the DNA. The data contain 200,000 to 250,000 clones, 80% to 95% of them singletons. This TCR was recovered from a woman under 30 who had recovered from COVID-19. The source material was PBMCs or T cells enriched from blood (not recorded which).

The CDR3 nucleotides are TGCAGCGTGACCCTCGGGGTAAATCAGCCCCAGCATTTT. Amino acids: CSVTLGVNQPQHF. This chain uses TRBV29-1 with TRBJ1-5; no firm D call. Germline V gene lookup returns CDR1 SQVTM and CDR2 ANQGSEA. Trimming removed 6 bases at V and 4 bases at J, with 13 bases between. The CDR3 runs 13 residues.